The clone carrying this TCR beta chain was observed a handful of times. Profiled with immunoSEQ multiplex PCR; TCRdb holds only in-frame clones, not every one. The sample has around 25,000 clones; approximately 87% are singletons. CDR3 size: 18 residues. V was trimmed by 0 bases and J by 8 bases, leaving 24 bases between them. Germline V gives CDR1 SGHNT, CDR2 YYREEE (reference sequence). These data originate in a study of blood T cell repertoires in COVID-19. The wider study: Some COVID-19 samples were acute and others convalescent; all came from the United States, Italy and Spain.

Sequenced input: peripheral blood. V usage is TRBV5-4 and J usage is TRBJ2-1; a possible D gene is TRBD2 (6 bases). This TCR was sampled from a human donor with active COVID-19. The donor label of this sample is uncertain. CDR3 sequence reads: CASSLGLRDSRGLDEQFF. Written as DNA, the CDR3 is TGTGCCAGCAGCTTGGGGTTACGGGACTCCCGTGGTTTGGATGAGCAGTTCTTC.